Listed below are T cell receptor beta chains from one sample, sequenced in a study of cytomegalovirus exposure and HLA in healthy donors. The data were produced by immunoSEQ multiplex PCR, yet TCRdb's version contains in-frame clones alone and is incomplete. The sample has under 200,000 clones; 65% to 90% are singletons. Sequencing input: PBMCs. The receptors here all came from a woman aged 18-29 years in good health and CMV-seronegative. CDR3s include the opening cysteine and the closing phenylalanine or tryptophan. D genes are given only for firm matches. The size of a clone is reported for some rows only, either as once, few or many, or as a class for expanded clones.

16	.	TRBV12-5	TRBD1	TRBJ2-3	CASGLRSTGSTDTQYF	TGTGCTAGTGGTTTGAGGTCGACAGGGAGCACAGATACGCAGTATTTT
13	.	TRBV29-1	.	TRBJ2-7	CSVGTGLAYEQYF	TGCAGCGTTGGAACAGGGTTGGCCTACGAGCAGTACTTC
16	once	TRBV7-9	TRBD1	TRBJ2-3	CASSSPTGGSTDTQYF	TGTGCCAGCAGCTCCCCGACAGGGGGCAGCACAGATACGCAGTATTTT
15	.	TRBV30	TRBD1	TRBJ1-3	CAWSAARGTGNTIYF	TGTGCCTGGAGTGCGGCCAGGGGGACTGGAAACACCATATATTTT
14	.	TRBV7-9	.	TRBJ2-7	CASSFQGGAGEQYF	TGTGCCAGCAGCTTTCAAGGGGGGGCAGGCGAGCAGTACTTC
15	once	TRBV27	.	TRBJ2-7	CASSLRPGLNYEQYF	TGTGCCAGCAGTTTAAGGCCAGGGCTAAACTACGAGCAGTACTTC
11	.	TRBV7-9	.	TRBJ1-5	CASSRGQPQHF	TGTGCCAGCAGCCGGGGACAGCCCCAGCATTTT
14	.	TRBV19	.	TRBJ2-7	CASSIGASPYEQYF	TGTGCCAGTAGTATAGGCGCTAGCCCCTACGAGCAGTACTTC
13	.	TRBV7-8	.	TRBJ1-1	CASSFLVYTEAFF	TGTGCCAGCAGCTTTCTCGTTTACACTGAAGCTTTCTTT
14	.	TRBV27	TRBD2	TRBJ2-7	CASSSTSAAYEQYF	TGTGCCAGCAGTTCGACTAGCGCCGCCTACGAGCAGTACTTC
11	.	TRBV7-9	.	TRBJ1-2	CASSFNYGYTF	TGTGCCAGCAGCTTCAATTATGGCTACACCTTC
14	few	TRBV19	TRBD1	TRBJ1-1	CASSHRDRGSEAFF	TGTGCCAGTAGCCACCGGGACAGGGGTTCTGAAGCTTTCTTT
16	.	TRBV15	.	TRBJ2-2	CATSREREFSIGELFF	TGTGCCACCAGCAGAGAAAGGGAGTTTTCTATCGGGGAGCTGTTTTTT
15	.	TRBV7-6	.	TRBJ2-7	CASSSLQRGSYEQYF	TGTGCCAGCAGTTCATTGCAACGGGGGTCCTACGAGCAGTACTTC
12	.	TRBV30	.	TRBJ1-2	CAWSVQKNGYTF	TGTGCCTGGAGTGTACAGAAGAATGGCTACACCTTC
15	once	TRBV7-9	.	TRBJ2-7	CASSRTGLGYYEQYF	TGTGCCAGCAGCCGAACAGGGTTGGGCTACTACGAGCAGTACTTC
13	once	TRBV9	.	TRBJ2-2	CASSPTNTGELFF	TGTGCCAGCAGCCCAACGAACACCGGGGAGCTGTTTTTT
11	.	TRBV5-4	.	TRBJ2-2	CASSFSGELFF	TGTGCCAGCAGCTTCTCCGGGGAGCTGTTTTTT
13	.	TRBV6-5	.	TRBJ1-5	CASSFALYQPQHF	TGTGCCAGCAGTTTCGCGCTCTATCAGCCCCAGCATTTT
12	.	TRBV27	TRBD1	TRBJ2-1	CASRGQTNEQFF	TGTGCCAGCAGGGGACAGACCAATGAGCAGTTCTTC
15	.	TRBV5-6	TRBD2	TRBJ2-7	CASSPGERDYYEQYF	TGTGCCAGCAGCCCCGGGGAGCGGGACTATTACGAGCAGTACTTC
14	.	TRBV27	TRBD1	TRBJ2-5	CASSVGQPQETQYF	TGTGCCAGCAGTGTGGGACAGCCTCAAGAGACCCAGTACTTC
14	.	TRBV4-2	.	TRBJ2-1	CASSQARGGDEQFF	TGTGCCAGCAGCCAAGCTAGGGGGGGCGATGAGCAGTTCTTC
14	.	TRBV2	TRBD1	TRBJ2-2	CASTRDRGTGELFF	TGTGCCAGCACCCGGGACAGGGGCACCGGGGAGCTGTTTTTT
13	.	TRBV2	TRBD1	TRBJ1-2	CASTPGQNYGYTF	TGTGCCAGCACCCCGGGACAGAACTATGGCTACACCTTC
14	.	TRBV11-3	.	TRBJ2-2	CASSLVSGNGELFF	TGTGCCAGCAGCTTAGTTTCAGGGAACGGGGAGCTGTTTTTT
14	.	TRBV2	.	TRBJ1-1	CASSDSGEGWGAFF	TGTGCCAGCAGTGACTCGGGGGAGGGTTGGGGAGCTTTCTTT
14	.	TRBV2	.	TRBJ2-3	CASSEIGGTDTQYF	TGTGCCAGCAGTGAGATAGGAGGGACAGATACGCAGTATTTT
15	.	TRBV6-5	TRBD1	TRBJ2-4	CASSPGQGVSNIQYF	TGTGCCAGCAGTCCCGGACAGGGAGTTTCAAACATTCAGTACTTC
12	.	TRBV5-5	.	TRBJ2-5	CASSQPGETQYF	TGTGCCAGCAGCCAGCCAGGAGAGACCCAGTACTTC
13	.	TRBV9	.	TRBJ1-4	CASSGSRGEKLFF	TGTGCCAGCAGCGGTTCGCGGGGGGAAAAACTGTTTTTT
16	few	TRBV5-6	.	TRBJ1-5	CASSWGGHFSNQPQHF	TGTGCCAGCAGCTGGGGGGGACACTTTAGCAATCAGCCCCAGCATTTT
16	.	TRBV29-1	TRBD2	TRBJ2-5	CSVELVGDYSGETQYF	TGCAGCGTTGAACTGGTAGGGGACTATAGTGGAGAGACCCAGTACTTC
17	.	TRBV7-9	TRBD1	TRBJ1-4	CASSLPSTGGRGEKLFF	TGTGCCAGCAGCTTACCCTCTACAGGGGGCCGAGGCGAAAAACTGTTTTTT
18	once	TRBV11-3	.	TRBJ2-2	CASSLDRWGELGTGELFF	TGTGCCAGCAGCTTAGATCGGTGGGGGGAATTGGGCACCGGGGAGCTGTTTTTT
15	.	TRBV5-6	.	TRBJ1-5	CASRFSLEGNQPQHF	TGTGCCAGCAGGTTTTCCTTGGAGGGCAATCAGCCCCAGCATTTT
16	.	TRBV28	.	TRBJ2-3	CASSFLGGFDADTQYF	TGTGCCAGCAGTTTTTTAGGGGGTTTCGACGCAGATACGCAGTATTTT
18	.	TRBV2	.	TRBJ2-4	CASSFDKTATISQNIQYF	TGTGCCAGCAGTTTTGATAAGACAGCCACCATCTCCCAAAACATTCAGTACTTC
15	.	TRBV15	.	TRBJ1-2	CATSRDRGRYYGYTF	TGTGCCACCAGCAGAGATCGTGGGAGATACTATGGCTACACCTTC
13	.	TRBV2	TRBD2	TRBJ2-7	CASRGLPTYEQYF	TGTGCCAGCAGGGGACTACCTACCTACGAGCAGTACTTC
15	.	TRBV2	TRBD1	TRBJ2-3	CASSKGTGGTDTQYF	TGTGCCAGCAGTAAGGGGACAGGGGGCACAGATACGCAGTATTTT
18	.	TRBV7-2	.	TRBJ2-7	CASSLIPMVSVRGYEQYF	TGTGCCAGCAGCTTAATCCCGATGGTGAGCGTAAGAGGCTACGAGCAGTACTTC
13	once	TRBV11-3	.	TRBJ2-2	CASSYDSTGELFF	TGTGCCAGCAGCTATGACAGCACCGGGGAGCTGTTTTTT
14	.	TRBV2	TRBD2	TRBJ2-1	CATLGLAGGDEQFF	TGTGCCACCCTGGGACTAGCGGGGGGCGATGAGCAGTTCTTC
13	.	TRBV18	TRBD1	TRBJ1-1	CASFAQGNTEAFF	TGTGCCAGTTTCGCACAGGGGAATACTGAAGCTTTCTTT
17	few	TRBV9	TRBD1	TRBJ1-3	CASSRGQGLSSGNTIYF	TGTGCCAGCAGCCGAGGACAGGGGCTAAGCTCTGGAAACACCATATATTTT
14	few	TRBV5-1	.	TRBJ1-2	CASSLSVANYGYTF	TGCGCCAGCAGCTTGAGCGTAGCTAACTATGGCTACACCTTC
13	.	TRBV9	.	TRBJ1-2	CASSPTRGYGYTF	TGTGCCAGCAGCCCAACTCGCGGCTATGGCTACACCTTC
13	.	TRBV18	.	TRBJ1-5	CASSPDRNQPQHF	TGTGCCAGCTCACCCGACAGAAATCAGCCCCAGCATTTT
14	.	TRBV5-4	.	TRBJ2-3	CASSLPTSTDTQYF	TGTGCCAGCAGCTTGCCGACTAGCACAGATACGCAGTATTTT